This TCR beta chain was sequenced in a study of blood T cell repertoires in COVID-19. Study details: COVID-19 samples, acute and convalescent, were from the United States, Italy and Spain. The analysed material was cDNA or gDNA that came from T cells, B-cell-depleted T cells, or PBMCs.

Repertoires were generated with immunoSEQ multiplex PCR, while TCRdb's copy carries only in-frame clones and drops some. The profile shows roughly 250,000 clones, about nine tenths of them singletons. Participant ages covered roughly 18 to 89 years across 25 or so US areas. The CDR3 spans 16 residues. Germline V gives CDR1 MDHEN, CDR2 SYDVKM. After removal of 2 bases from V and 7 bases from J, the junction contained 11 bases not matched to a gene. The TCR was taken from a woman aged 18-29 years who had recovered from COVID-19. What was sequenced was PBMCs or T cells enriched from blood (not recorded which). The rearrangement uses TRBV28 and TRBJ1-5, with 7 bases identical to TRBD1. As DNA, the CDR3 is TGTGCCAGCAGTTTAAAGTATAAGGGGGCCAGCCAGCCCCAGCATTTT. Its protein is CASSLKYKGASQPQHF.